These 29 T cell receptor beta chains were sequenced from one sample in a study of shared clonotypes between healthy human individuals. Method: immunoSEQ multiplex PCR; TCRdb's copy keeps in-frame clones and lacks some. The data hold over a million clones, with about 84% observed a single time. The source material was memory CD4+ T cells from PBMCs. Subset given: CD45RA-negative fraction. These receptor sequences come from a man aged 18 to 29 in good health. Some clones in this sample may be carry-over from other donors' samples.

A note on this clone: This likely came from a read error, as a far larger clone is one base away. The chain joins TRBV28 to TRBJ2-6; D remains ambiguous. The CDR3 extends over 14 amino acids. Germline values: CDR1 MDHEN, CDR2 SYDVKM. As DNA, the CDR3 is TGTGCCAGCAGTTTAAACCCTGGGACCAACGTCCTGACTTTC. This codes for CASSLNPGTNVLTF. Drawing the rest from reference TRBV28 and TRBJ2-6, the complete variable domain is DVKVTQSSRYLVKRTGEKVFLECVQDMDHENMFWYRQDPGLGLRLIYFSYDVKMKEKGDIPEGYSVSREKKERFSLILESASTNQTSMYLCASSLNPGTNVLTFGAGSRLTVL.

J is TRBJ1-5 and V is TRBV2, with 7 bases that match TRBD1. From germline, CDR1 is SNHLY and CDR2 FYNNEI. The trim removed 6 bases at V and 2 bases at J, leaving 7 bases unmatched. This CDR3 is 15 amino acids long. CDR3 in amino acids: CASRADRAGNQPQHF. Here the CDR3 DNA reads TGTGCCAGCAGGGCCGACAGGGCGGGCAATCAGCCCCAGCATTTT.

The chain carries TRBV9 and TRBJ1-2; 11 bases match TRBD1. V dropped 7 bases and J dropped 4; count of bases not matched to a gene: 9. The V gene's germline CDR1 is SGDLS and CDR2 YYNGEE. The CDR3 is 15 residues long. The CDR3 sequence: CASGKGQGVIYGYTF. In DNA form, the CDR3 reads TGTGCCAGCGGTAAGGGACAGGGGGTAATCTATGGCTACACCTTC.

This chain connects TRBV2 to TRBJ2-7; D perhaps matches TRBD1 (5 bases). The germline V and J ends were trimmed by 1 base and 4 bases, with 14 bases remaining between them. Germline values: CDR1 SNHLY, CDR2 FYNNEI. CDR3 length equals 15 residues. CDR3 sequence (DNA): TGTGCCAGCAGTGAAGGCTCCCAGGGTGCATACGAGCAGTACTTC. This gives the protein CASSEGSQGAYEQYF.

The sample holds a few counts of this clone. The chain combines TRBV10-3 with TRBJ2-7; no clear D. CDR1 is ENHRY, CDR2 SYGVKD, per germline. The CDR3 runs 15 residues. V was shortened by 3 bases and J by 0 bases, with 12 bases between the two germline ends. Here the CDR3 DNA reads TGTGCCATCAGTGATCTGGGCAGTACCTCCTACGAGCAGTACTTC. Its translation: CAISDLGSTSYEQYF.

This clone occurred once. J is TRBJ1-5 and V is TRBV19; D not resolved. Trimming left V 7 bases short and J 0 bases short, with 13 bases between. The length of the CDR3 is 15 residues. Germline V CDR1 and CDR2: LNHDA, SQIVND (reference sequence). CDR3 coding DNA: TGTGCCAGTACCCCATTCACAGTTAGCAATCAGCCCCAGCATTTT. The encoded protein is CASTPFTVSNQPQHF.

The chain combines TRBV5-4 with TRBJ1-4; D call uncertain. The V gene's germline CDR1 is SGHNT and CDR2 YYREEE (reference sequence). V lost 5 bases to trimming and J lost 8 bases, with 16 bases between them. This CDR3 region has 14 residues. The CDR3 is CASRMWGMGEKLFF. CDR3 in DNA: TGTGCCAGCAGGATGTGGGGTATGGGGGAAAAACTGTTTTTT.

This clone was observed many times. The gene calls are TRBV7-3 and TRBJ2-5, with a tentative D call TRBD2 (6 bases). V lost 5 bases and J lost 5, with 18 bases in between. The V gene's germline CDR1 is SGHTA and CDR2 FQGTGA. There are 15 residues in the CDR3. CDR3 protein: CASSRGSGGSETQYF. The CDR3, as DNA: TGTGCCAGCAGCCGGGGGTCAGGAGGGTCTGAGACCCAGTACTTC.

The sample holds a few counts of this clone. The genes are TRBV5-6 and TRBJ1-2; no reliable D call. Trimming pared 2 bases from V and 8 bases from J, leaving 19 bases between. This CDR3 is 15 amino acids long. In germline, CDR1 is SGHDT, CDR2 YYEEEE. The CDR3 protein is CASSFEAARIGGYTF. CDR3 in DNA: TGTGCCAGCAGCTTTGAGGCCGCAAGAATAGGAGGCTACACCTTC.

The chain combines TRBV28 with TRBJ1-2; D not resolved. The CDR3 consists of 15 residues. From germline, CDR1 is MDHEN and CDR2 SYDVKM. V lost 3 bases to trimming and J lost 0 bases, with 11 bases between them. The CDR3 DNA is TGTGCCAGCAGTTTTCCGGCCTCGGCTAACTATGGCTACACCTTC. Residues: CASSFPASANYGYTF.

This clone was recorded only once. The chain employs TRBV2 and TRBJ1-4; TRBD1 agrees at 7 bases. The CDR3 has 12 residues. The germline V gene encodes CDR1 SNHLY and CDR2 FYNNEI. V was clipped by 11 bases and J by 7 bases; unmatched bases: 7. CDR3 sequence reads: CAGKGAGEKLFF. CDR3 nucleotide sequence: TGTGCCGGCAAGGGGGCGGGTGAAAAACTGTTTTTT.

The chain combines TRBV4-3 with TRBJ1-6; TRBD1 might be the D (6 bases). In germline, CDR1 is LGHNA, CDR2 YSLEER. Trimming took off 1 base at V and 7 bases at J, with 8 bases between the two ends. This CDR3 region has 14 residues. CDR3 residues: CASSQGDTNSPLHF. CDR3 coding DNA: TGCGCCAGCAGCCAAGGGGACACGAATTCACCCCTCCACTTT.

The chain employs TRBV27 and TRBJ1-5; D is uncertain. The CDR3 runs to 18 residues. V lost 7 bases and J lost 5, with 27 bases in between. Germline V gene lookup returns CDR1 MNHEY and CDR2 SMNVEV (reference sequence). Here the CDR3 DNA reads TGTGCCAGCAAACCTCGGGGTAGGCTGGCTTCGGTGGATCAGCCCCAGCATTTT. Translated: CASKPRGRLASVDQPQHF.

V usage is TRBV4-3 and J usage is TRBJ1-2; 10 bases fit TRBD1. This CDR3 contains 16 residues. V was clipped by 3 bases and J by 5 bases; unmatched bases: 9. CDR1 is LGHNA, CDR2 YSLEER, per germline. The CDR3 nucleotides read TGCGCCAGCAGCCAGCTAAGGACAGGGGGGAAATATGGCTACACCTTC. Amino acid sequence: CASSQLRTGGKYGYTF.

The gene calls are TRBV4-3 and TRBJ2-5; the match to TRBD2 covers 7 bases. The V gene's germline CDR1 is LGHNA and CDR2 YSLEER. The length of the CDR3 is 15 residues. The V segment lost 5 bases and the J segment 4 bases; nucleotides outside the gene matches: 10. The CDR3 protein is CASSSRGRVVETQYF. In DNA form, the CDR3 reads TGCGCCAGCAGCTCACGGGGGAGGGTGGTAGAGACCCAGTACTTC.

Notes on this clone: At one of its ends the junction is not consistent with the germline gene, which may arise from a read error. V is TRBV5-1 and J is TRBJ2-7; D remains ambiguous. The CDR3 length is 12 residues. Germline values: CDR1 SGHRS, CDR2 YFSETQ. CDR3 bases: TGCGCCACCAGCATCGGATTCGGCGAGCAGTACTTC. Residues: CATSIGFGEQYF.

On this clone: Other DNA sequences in this sample translate to the same CDR3. The chain couples TRBV30 to TRBJ1-3; D not certain. V was trimmed by 0 bases and J by 4 bases, leaving 4 bases between them. The CDR3 runs to 12 residues. Germline assignment: CDR1 GTSNPN and CDR2 SVGIG (reference sequence). CDR3 in amino acids: CAWSVGGNTIYF. CDR3 coding DNA: TGTGCCTGGAGTGTAGGGGGAAACACCATATATTTT.

This chain links TRBV13 with TRBJ2-7, with D perhaps being TRBD1 or TRBD2 (6 bases each). This CDR3 is 16 amino acids long. Germline V gene sequence: CDR1 PRHDT, CDR2 FYEKMQ (reference sequence). Deletions cut 5 bases from V and 7 bases from J, with 24 bases between. The CDR3 sequence is CASSRRRGHEAGEQYF. CDR3 sequence (DNA): TGTGCCAGCAGCAGGCGCAGGGGACACGAGGCGGGGGAGCAGTACTTC.

This clone was seen only once. J is TRBJ2-1 and V is TRBV7-2, with 14 bases identical to TRBD2. Germline V lookup: CDR1 SGHTA, CDR2 FQGNSA. V lost 1 base and J lost 10; bases outside the gene matches: 6. The CDR3 is 16 residues long. CDR3 sequence (DNA): TGTGCCAGCAGCTTAGGGACTAGCGGGGGGCCAAGGGAGCAGTTCTTC. Residues: CASSLGTSGGPREQFF.

This clone was observed many times. The chain uses TRBV27 and TRBJ2-5; TRBD2 agrees at 16 bases. Looked up from germline, CDR1 is MNHEY and CDR2 is SMNVEV (reference sequence). This CDR3 has 16 residues. V shed 3 bases and J 4 bases; nucleotides not matched to a gene: 2. CDR3 loop: CASSLGLAGGVETQYF. The CDR3 region has the DNA TGTGCCAGCAGTTTGGGACTAGCGGGAGGGGTAGAGACCCAGTACTTC.

This chain uses TRBV29-1 with TRBJ2-5; unclear D gene. Trimming shortened V by 4 bases and J by 5 bases, and 8 bases separated the two germline ends. This CDR3 has 11 residues. The germline CDR1 and CDR2 sequences are SQVTM and ANQGSEA. The CDR3 loop reads CSVGWMETQYF. CDR3 coding DNA: TGCAGCGTTGGCTGGATGGAGACCCAGTACTTC.

V and J are TRBV6-4 and TRBJ1-5, with 7 positions matching TRBD1. J lost 2 bases, V lost 6 bases, and 10 bases had no gene match. Germline V CDR1 and CDR2: MRHNA, SNTAGT. This CDR3 is 16 amino acids long. This chain's CDR3 is CASRDGQERGNQPQHF. CDR3 nucleotide sequence: TGTGCCAGCAGGGATGGACAGGAACGAGGCAATCAGCCCCAGCATTTT.

This chain joins TRBV5-1 and TRBJ1-1, with no clear D. V was trimmed by 1 base and J by 7 bases, leaving 11 bases between them. The CDR3 consists of 13 residues. Germline V CDR1 and CDR2: SGHRS, YFSETQ. CDR3 sequence reads: CASSLRRRYEAFF. In nucleotides, the CDR3 is TGCGCCAGCAGCTTGAGACGCCGATATGAAGCTTTCTTT. The whole variable domain, filled in from reference TRBV5-1 and TRBJ1-1, reads KAGVTQTPRYLIKTRGQQVTLSCSPISGHRSVSWYQQTPGQGLQFLFEYFSETQRNKGNFPGRFSGRQFSNSRSEMNVSTLELGDSALYLCASSLRRRYEAFFGQGTRLTVV.

V usage is TRBV30 and J usage is TRBJ2-1, with D unclear. The CDR3 sequence is 14 residues long. Trimming pared 0 bases from V and 0 bases from J, leaving 6 bases between. Germline V gives CDR1 GTSNPN, CDR2 SVGIG (reference sequence). In DNA form, the CDR3 reads TGTGCCTGGAGTGTACTCAGCTCCTACAATGAGCAGTTCTTC. This codes for CAWSVLSSYNEQFF. Together with reference TRBV30 and TRBJ2-1, the CDR3 gives the full variable domain: SQTIHQWPATLVQPVGSPLSLECTVEGTSNPNLYWYRQAAGRGLQLLFYSVGIGQISSEVPQNLSASRPQDRQFILSSKKLLLSDSGFYLCAWSVLSSYNEQFFGPGTRLTVL.

In nucleotides, the CDR3 is TGTGCCAGCAGTGAATCAGGCTATGGCTACACCTTC. Encoded protein: CASSESGYGYTF. This chain links TRBV2 with TRBJ1-2, with D uncertain. V was clipped by 2 bases and J by 4 bases, with 5 bases between them. From germline, CDR1 is SNHLY and CDR2 FYNNEI. The CDR3 has 12 amino acids.

The chain is built from TRBV7-3 and TRBJ2-7; D assignment may be TRBD1 or TRBD2 (5 bases each). Trimming left V 5 bases short and J 6 bases short, with 23 bases between. This CDR3 contains 16 residues. Germline V gene lookup returns CDR1 SGHTA and CDR2 FQGTGA. The CDR3 reads CASSPSGTGSRAEQYF. The CDR3, as DNA: TGTGCCAGCAGCCCCTCCGGGACCGGGTCCCGAGCCGAGCAGTACTTC.

V is TRBV19 and J is TRBJ2-7, with 13 bases identical to TRBD2. CDR3 length: 16 amino acids. V shed 4 bases and J 0 bases; nucleotides not matched to a gene: 3. Germline-derived CDR1 and CDR2 are LNHDA and SQIVND (reference sequence). The CDR3 reads CASSTRTSGSSYEQYF. For the CDR3, the DNA is TGTGCCAGTAGTACGCGGACTAGCGGGAGCTCCTACGAGCAGTACTTC.

This clone has only one observation. This sequence joins TRBV6-6 and TRBJ2-3; 10 bases map to TRBD1. Germline values: CDR1 MNHNY, CDR2 SVGAGI (reference sequence). V was clipped by 2 bases and J by 4 bases; unmatched bases: 3. This CDR3 has 15 amino acids. The CDR3 sequence is CASSYPGQGSDTQYF. As DNA, the CDR3 is TGTGCCAGCAGTTACCCGGGACAGGGGTCAGATACGCAGTATTTT.

V and J are TRBV4-3 and TRBJ1-2; D is ambiguous. CDR1 LGHNA and CDR2 YSLEER come from the germline V gene. This CDR3 contains 13 residues. V was shortened by 1 base and J by 8 bases, with 11 bases between the two germline ends. The CDR3 protein is CASSQVGVSGYTF. The CDR3 bases are TGCGCCAGCAGCCAAGTAGGTGTAAGCGGCTACACCTTC.